Sequencing of this T cell receptor beta chain was carried out in a study of blood T cell repertoires in COVID-19. Study details: Nucleic acid was either cDNA or gDNA, and it came from T cells, B-cell-depleted T cells, or PBMCs.

As originally analysed: The assay estimated nucleated cells by amplifying reference gene primers. TCRdb's copy holds only in-frame clones and misses some; the assay was immunoSEQ multiplex PCR. That table is the source of V, J and clone size, and D and trimming were worked out from the DNA. The profile shows some 330,000 clones, roughly 90% of them singletons. Per germline, CDR1 SGDLS and CDR2 YYNGEE. This CDR3 has 14 amino acids. Trimming removed 3 bases from V and 0 bases from J, with 10 bases in between. Recovered status in Cohort 3 required two negative PCRs, clearance, or symptom resolution. The chain recombines TRBV9 with TRBJ2-7; D gene ambiguous. The origin of this receptor is a woman aged 25 to 39 who had recovered from COVID-19. Material: PBMCs or T cells enriched from blood (not recorded which). Here the CDR3 DNA reads TGTGCCAGCAGCGCCCGAGGTTCCTCCTACGAGCAGTACTTC. It specifies CASSARGSSYEQYF.